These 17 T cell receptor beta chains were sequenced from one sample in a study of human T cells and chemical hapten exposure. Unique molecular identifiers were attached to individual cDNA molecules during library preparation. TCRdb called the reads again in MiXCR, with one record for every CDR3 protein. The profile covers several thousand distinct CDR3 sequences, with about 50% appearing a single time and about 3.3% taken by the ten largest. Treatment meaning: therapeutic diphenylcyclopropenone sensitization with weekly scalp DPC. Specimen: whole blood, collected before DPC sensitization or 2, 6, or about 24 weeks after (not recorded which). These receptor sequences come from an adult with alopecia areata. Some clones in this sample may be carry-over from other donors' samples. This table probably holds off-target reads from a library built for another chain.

CDR3 DNA: TGTGCCAGCAGCCAGGACAGGGGAACTGAAGCTTTCTTT. The encoded protein is CASSQDRGTEAFF. V gene TRBV7-3 combines with J gene TRBJ1-1; TRBD1 matches at 9 bases. CDR3 length equals 13 residues. Per germline, CDR1 SGHTA and CDR2 FQGTGA. V shed 5 bases, J shed 5 bases, and the junction held 3 bases outside the gene matches.

The CDR3 DNA sequence: TGCGCCAGCAGCTTTGGCAGGGTACAAGAGACCCAGTACTTC. It translates to CASSFGRVQETQYF. The chain uses TRBV5-1 and TRBJ2-5, with TRBD1 as a possible D gene (5 bases). Germline V gives CDR1 SGHRS, CDR2 YFSETQ. V shed 2 bases and J shed 2 bases, with 10 bases lying between them. This CDR3 comprises 14 residues.

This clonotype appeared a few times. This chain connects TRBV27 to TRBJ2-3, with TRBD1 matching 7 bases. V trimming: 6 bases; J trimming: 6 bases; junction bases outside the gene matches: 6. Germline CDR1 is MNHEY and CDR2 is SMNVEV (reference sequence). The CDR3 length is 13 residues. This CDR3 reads CASRTTGADTQYF. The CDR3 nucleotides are TGTGCCAGCAGAACAACAGGGGCGGATACGCAGTATTTT.

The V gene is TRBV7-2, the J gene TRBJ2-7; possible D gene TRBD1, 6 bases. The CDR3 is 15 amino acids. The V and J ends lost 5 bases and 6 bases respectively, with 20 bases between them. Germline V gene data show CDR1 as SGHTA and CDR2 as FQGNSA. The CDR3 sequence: CASSRDLQGPLEQYF. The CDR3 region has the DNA TGTGCCAGCAGCCGGGACCTACAGGGTCCCCTCGAGCAGTACTTC.

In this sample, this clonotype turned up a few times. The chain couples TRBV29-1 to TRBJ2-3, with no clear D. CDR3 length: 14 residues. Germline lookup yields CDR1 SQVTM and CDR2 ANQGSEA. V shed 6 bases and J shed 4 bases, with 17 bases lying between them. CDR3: CSVPLTGVSDTQYF. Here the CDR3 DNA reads TGCAGCGTCCCGTTAACTGGTGTATCAGATACGCAGTATTTT.

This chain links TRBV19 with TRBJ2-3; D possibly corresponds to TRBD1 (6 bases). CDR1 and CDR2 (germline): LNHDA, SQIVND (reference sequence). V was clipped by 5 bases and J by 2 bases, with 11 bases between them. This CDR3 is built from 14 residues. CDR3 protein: CASSFPGDTDTQYF. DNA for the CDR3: TGTGCCAGTAGTTTCCCAGGGGACACAGATACGCAGTATTTT.

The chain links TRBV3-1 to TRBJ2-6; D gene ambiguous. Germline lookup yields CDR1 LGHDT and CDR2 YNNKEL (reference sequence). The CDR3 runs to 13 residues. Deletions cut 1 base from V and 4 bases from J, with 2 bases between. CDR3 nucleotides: TGTGCCAGCAGCCAAGTGGGGGCCAACGTCCTGACTTTC. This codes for CASSQVGANVLTF.

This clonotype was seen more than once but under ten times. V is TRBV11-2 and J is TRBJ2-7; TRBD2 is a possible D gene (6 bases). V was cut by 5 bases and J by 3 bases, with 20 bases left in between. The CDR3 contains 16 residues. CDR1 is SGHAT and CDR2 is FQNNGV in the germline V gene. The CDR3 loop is CASSHGGASGGYEQYF. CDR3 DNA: TGTGCCAGCAGCCATGGCGGGGCTAGTGGAGGCTACGAGCAGTACTTC. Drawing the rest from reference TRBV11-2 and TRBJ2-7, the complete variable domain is EAGVAQSPRYKIIEKRQSVAFWCNPISGHATLYWYQQILGQGPKLLIQFQNNGVVDDSQLPKDRFSAERLKGVDSTLKIQPAKLEDSAVYLCASSHGGASGGYEQYFGPGTRLTVT.

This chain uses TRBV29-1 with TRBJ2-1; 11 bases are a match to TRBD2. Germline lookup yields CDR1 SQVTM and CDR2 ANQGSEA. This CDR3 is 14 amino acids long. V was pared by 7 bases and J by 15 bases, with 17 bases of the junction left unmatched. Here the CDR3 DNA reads TGCAGCGGCGGGACTAGCGGCATACAGAGCAGTCCGTTCTTC. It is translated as CSGGTSGIQSSPFF.

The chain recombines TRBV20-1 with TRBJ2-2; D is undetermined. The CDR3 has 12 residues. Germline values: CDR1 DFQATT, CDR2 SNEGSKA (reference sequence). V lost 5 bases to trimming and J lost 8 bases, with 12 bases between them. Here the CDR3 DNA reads TGCAGTGCTGATAGGGAAAGGGGGGAGCTGTTTTTT. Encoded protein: CSADRERGELFF.

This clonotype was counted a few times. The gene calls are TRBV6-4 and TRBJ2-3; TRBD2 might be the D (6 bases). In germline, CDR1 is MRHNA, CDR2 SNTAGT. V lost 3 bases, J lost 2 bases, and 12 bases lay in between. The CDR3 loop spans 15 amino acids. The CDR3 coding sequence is TGTGCCAGCAGTGAGGGGGACTCACACACAGATACGCAGTATTTT. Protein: CASSEGDSHTDTQYF.

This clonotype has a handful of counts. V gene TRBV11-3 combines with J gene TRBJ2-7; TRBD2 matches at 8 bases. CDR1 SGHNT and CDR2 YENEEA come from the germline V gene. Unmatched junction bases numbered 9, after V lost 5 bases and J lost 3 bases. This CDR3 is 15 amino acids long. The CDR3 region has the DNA TGTGCCAGCAGCCCCCGACTAGCGACTAGCTACGAGCAGTACTTC. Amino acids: CASSPRLATSYEQYF.

CDR3 sequence (DNA): TGCAGTGCTAAGGGACTAGTCGCCGAGCAGTACTTC. Translating it yields CSAKGLVAEQYF. The V and J genes are TRBV20-1 and TRBJ2-7; TRBD2 aligns across 8 bases. CDR1 is DFQATT, CDR2 SNEGSKA, per germline (reference sequence). CDR3 length: 12 amino acids. The J segment lost 6 bases and the V segment lost 4 bases, leaving 5 bases of the junction unmatched.

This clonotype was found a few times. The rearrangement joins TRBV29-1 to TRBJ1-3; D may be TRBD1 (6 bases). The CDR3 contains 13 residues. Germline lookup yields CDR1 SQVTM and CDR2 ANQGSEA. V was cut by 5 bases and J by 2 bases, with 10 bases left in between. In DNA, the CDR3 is TGCAGCGTTCTGCCAGGGGCTGGAAACACCATATATTTT. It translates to CSVLPGAGNTIYF.

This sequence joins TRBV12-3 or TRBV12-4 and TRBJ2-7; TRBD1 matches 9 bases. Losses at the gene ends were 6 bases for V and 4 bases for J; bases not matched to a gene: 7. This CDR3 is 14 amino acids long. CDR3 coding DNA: TGTGCCAGCAGAAACACAGGGGGCGGATACGAGCAGTACTTC. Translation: CASRNTGGGYEQYF.

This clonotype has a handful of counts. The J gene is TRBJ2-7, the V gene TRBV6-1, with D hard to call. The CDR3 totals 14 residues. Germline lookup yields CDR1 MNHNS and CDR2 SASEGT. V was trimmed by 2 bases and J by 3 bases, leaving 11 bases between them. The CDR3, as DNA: TGTGCCAGCAGTGAATCGGGCAGAGACTACGAGCAGTACTTC. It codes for CASSESGRDYEQYF.

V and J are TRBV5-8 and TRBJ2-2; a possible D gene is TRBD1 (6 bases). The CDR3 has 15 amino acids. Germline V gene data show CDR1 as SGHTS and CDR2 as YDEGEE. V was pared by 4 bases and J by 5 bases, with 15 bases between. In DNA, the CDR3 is TGTGCCAGCAGCCCGCTGACAGGTTTGACCGGGGAGCTGTTTTTT. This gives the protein CASSPLTGLTGELFF.